This T cell receptor beta chain is from a study of cytomegalovirus exposure and HLA in healthy donors. To note about this clone: The antigen is not known.

The CDR3 has 15 amino acids. The V gene lost 1 base and the J gene lost 5 bases, with 12 bases spanning the gap. Germline V gene data show CDR1 as SGHTA and CDR2 as FQGNSA. The PCR employed 60 Vbeta primers together with 13 Jbeta primers. Here immunoSEQ multiplex PCR was the method, and the copy in TCRdb shows in-frame clones only, minus some. The sample lists 150,000 to 200,000 clones, 9.5% seen once, with approximately 1.4% in the top ten. Study-level findings and limits: Of the V segments, some could not be distinguished, including TRBV6-2 and TRBV6-3, and were excluded.

The chain carries TRBV7-2 and TRBJ2-1; TRBD2 might be the D (5 bases). Sequencing was carried out using PBMCs. The TCR was taken from a woman aged 30 to 39 in good health and CMV-seropositive. The DNA of the CDR3 is TGTGCCAGCAGCTTAGAGGCTAGCCGGCACAATGAGCAGTTCTTC. It yields the protein CASSLEASRHNEQFF.